Given below is one TCR beta chain in context. As yet, its antigen is unknown. This sample is part of a study of T cell responses to AZD1222 COVID-19 vaccine. Study at large: Second doses were pooled across both intervals (about 4 or about 12 weeks). Findings and limits, study-wide: Nearly half of spike-specific TCRs reportedly target unmutated variant regions. White British donors predominated, females outnumbered males, and clonal diversity was possibly underestimated.

Repertoires were generated with immunoSEQ multiplex PCR, while TCRdb's copy carries only in-frame clones and drops some. The repertoire holds 100,000 to 150,000 clones, with around 87% as singletons. Per germline, CDR1 SGHNT and CDR2 YYREEE (reference sequence). J gave up 1 base and V 4 bases, and 5 bases lay outside the gene matches. The CDR3 covers 16 residues. V gene TRBV5-4 combines with J gene TRBJ2-2; 9 bases map to TRBD2. The origin of this receptor is an adult in good health. Sample: peripheral blood, taken on day 0 of AZD1222 vaccination. Written as DNA, the CDR3 is TGTGCCAGCAGCCCCATAGCGGGGGAGAACACCGGGGAGCTGTTTTTT. Amino acids: CASSPIAGENTGELFF. The variable domain in full, with the rest retrieved from reference TRBV5-4 and TRBJ2-2, is ETGVTQSPTHLIKTRGQQVTLRCSSQSGHNTVSWYQQALGQGPQFIFQYYREEENGRGNFPPRFSGLQFPNYSSELNVNALELDDSALYLCASSPIAGENTGELFFGEGSRLTVL.